Following are 28 T cell receptor beta chains from one sample sequenced in a study of chemoradiotherapy in HPV16-positive cancers. Only in-frame clones appear in the TCRdb table, and some are missing; sequencing was by immunoSEQ multiplex PCR. The table includes about 24,000 clones, about 88% detected once. The sample here was blood, taken from a patient who underwent chemoradiotherapy. These receptors all stem from a human donor with HPV-associated anogenital cancer.

The chain has TRBV30 and TRBJ1-6, with 7 bases fitting TRBD1. The germline V gene has CDR1 GTSNPN and CDR2 SVGIG (reference sequence). V was pared by 1 base and J by 0 bases, with 9 bases of the junction left unmatched. The CDR3 has 18 residues. The CDR3 region is CAWSGQGGQSSYNSPLHF. The CDR3 DNA sequence: TGTGCCTGGAGTGGGCAAGGGGGCCAGAGCTCCTATAATTCACCCCTCCACTTT.

The rearrangement joins TRBV13 to TRBJ2-4; 9 bases agree with TRBD2. Per the germline V gene, CDR1 is PRHDT and CDR2 is FYEKMQ (reference sequence). This CDR3 spans 18 amino acids. V dropped 4 bases and J dropped 0; count of bases not matched to a gene: 10. CDR3 sequence: CASSWTGLALGAKNIQYF. The CDR3 nucleotides read TGTGCCAGCAGCTGGACCGGACTAGCGCTGGGAGCCAAAAACATTCAGTACTTC.

As DNA, the CDR3 is TGTGCCAGCAGCCCCCGGACAGGGAACAATGAGCAGTTCTTC. Translation: CASSPRTGNNEQFF. The V gene is TRBV7-3, the J gene TRBJ2-1; 8 bases map to TRBD1. With V trimmed by 5 bases and J by 5 bases, 5 bases remained unmatched. Germline V gives CDR1 SGHTA, CDR2 FQGTGA. This CDR3 region has 14 residues. The full variable domain, in which reference TRBV7-3 and TRBJ2-1 provide the parts outside the CDR3, is GAGVSQTPSNKVTEKGKYVELRCDPISGHTALYWYRQSLGQGPEFLIYFQGTGAADDSGLPNDRFFAVRPEGSVSTLKIQRTERGDSAVYLCASSPRTGNNEQFFGPGTRLTVL.

The rearrangement joins TRBV27 to TRBJ1-1; D is uncertain. In germline, CDR1 is MNHEY, CDR2 SMNVEV (reference sequence). CDR3 size: 15 residues. Trimming took 2 bases from V and 3 from J, leaving 13 bases between them. CDR3 coding DNA: TGTGCCAGCAGTTTAAGAGGTCGGTCGGACACTGAAGCTTTCTTT. Protein sequence: CASSLRGRSDTEAFF.

V and J are TRBV28 and TRBJ1-5; the D is unclear. The V gene's germline CDR1 is MDHEN and CDR2 SYDVKM. This CDR3 comprises 12 residues. V was clipped by 4 bases and J by 2 bases, with 3 bases between them. The CDR3: CASSSGNQPQHF. As DNA, the CDR3 is TGTGCCAGCAGTTCGGGCAATCAGCCCCAGCATTTT.

The chain recombines TRBV5-1 with TRBJ1-1; D might be TRBD1 (5 bases). Germline V gene data show CDR1 as SGHRS and CDR2 as YFSETQ. The germline V and J ends were trimmed by 0 bases and 0 bases, with 6 bases remaining between them. There are 14 residues in the CDR3. Here the CDR3 DNA reads TGCGCCAGCAGCTTGGACAGGATGAACACTGAAGCTTTCTTT. Encoded protein: CASSLDRMNTEAFF. The full variable domain, in which reference TRBV5-1 and TRBJ1-1 provide the parts outside the CDR3, is KAGVTQTPRYLIKTRGQQVTLSCSPISGHRSVSWYQQTPGQGLQFLFEYFSETQRNKGNFPGRFSGRQFSNSRSEMNVSTLELGDSALYLCASSLDRMNTEAFFGQGTRLTVV.

The rearrangement links TRBV6-5 to TRBJ1-6; TRBD1 might be the D (6 bases). The CDR3 runs 12 residues. Germline values: CDR1 MNHEY, CDR2 SVGAGI. V was pared by 6 bases and J by 10 bases, with 10 bases between. CDR3 sequence (DNA): TGTGCCAGCAGACGAGGGGGGTCACCCCTCCACTTT. It encodes CASRRGGSPLHF.

The chain carries TRBV5-1 and TRBJ2-3; perhaps TRBD2 as D (5 bases). V was clipped by 5 bases and J by 2 bases, with 9 bases between them. Germline V CDR1 and CDR2: SGHRS, YFSETQ. There are 13 residues in the CDR3. CDR3 nucleotides: TGCGCCAGCAGGGACTCACTCACAGATACGCAGTATTTT. Translating gives CASRDSLTDTQYF.

The V call is TRBV5-6, the J call TRBJ2-7, with D tentatively TRBD2 (7 bases). This CDR3 spans 14 amino acids. Per germline, CDR1 SGHDT and CDR2 YYEEEE. V lost 0 bases and J 4 bases, leaving 11 bases between the germline ends. DNA for the CDR3: TGTGCCAGCAGCTTGGAGGGGGAGGGATACGAGCAGTACTTC. As protein: CASSLEGEGYEQYF. Using reference TRBV5-6 and TRBJ2-7 for the parts outside the CDR3, the full variable domain is DAGVTQSPTHLIKTRGQQVTLRCSPKSGHDTVSWYQQALGQGPQFIFQYYEEEERQRGNFPDRFSGHQFPNYSSELNVNALLLGDSALYLCASSLEGEGYEQYFGPGTRLTVT.

The rearrangement uses TRBV5-1 and TRBJ2-1, with 11 nucleotides matching TRBD2. Germline lookup yields CDR1 SGHRS and CDR2 YFSETQ. The V gene end was trimmed by 0 bases and the J gene end by 7 bases; junction bases not matched to a gene: 3. The CDR3 has 15 amino acids. CDR3 DNA sequence: TGCGCCAGCAGCTTGGTTAGCGGGGGGGCAAATGAGCAGTTCTTC. Amino acid sequence: CASSLVSGGANEQFF.

This chain joins TRBV30 and TRBJ2-5; no firm D call. V was pared by 5 bases and J by 0 bases, with 13 bases between. The CDR3 length is 14 residues. Looked up from germline, CDR1 is GTSNPN and CDR2 is SVGIG (reference sequence). CDR3 region: CAWDGGDYQETQYF. The CDR3 bases are TGTGCCTGGGACGGCGGAGACTACCAAGAGACCCAGTACTTC.

This clone was counted between two and nine times. This chain uses TRBV6-4 with TRBJ2-3; TRBD1 matches 9 bases. The germline V gene encodes CDR1 MRHNA and CDR2 SNTAGT. The CDR3 extends over 14 amino acids. Losses at the gene ends were 4 bases for V and 1 base for J; bases not matched to a gene: 0. DNA of the CDR3: TGTGCCAGCAGTGGGACAGGGGGCACAGATACGCAGTATTTT. As protein: CASSGTGGTDTQYF.

The CDR3 sequence is CASTRTSLPHEQYF. CDR3 DNA sequence: TGTGCCAGCACCCGGACTAGCCTGCCCCACGAGCAGTACTTC. The chain couples TRBV7-9 to TRBJ2-7; the match to TRBD2 covers 8 bases. Per germline, CDR1 SEHNR and CDR2 FQNEAQ (reference sequence). CDR3 length: 14 residues. V shed 7 bases, J shed 5 bases, and the junction held 10 bases outside the gene matches.

This chain links TRBV5-1 with TRBJ2-3; 9 bases match TRBD2. Germline V CDR1 and CDR2: SGHRS, YFSETQ. The J segment lost 5 bases and the V segment lost 0 bases, leaving 4 bases of the junction unmatched. This CDR3 has 15 amino acids. CDR3 in amino acids: CASSLDLAGLDTQYF. The CDR3 region has the DNA TGCGCCAGCAGCTTGGACCTAGCGGGGCTAGATACGCAGTATTTT.

With respect to this clone: Compared with germline, one end of the junction differs, possibly owing to a read error. The chain recombines TRBV7-7 with TRBJ1-3; 9 bases align to TRBD1. The V gene's germline CDR1 is SSHAT and CDR2 FNYEAQ (reference sequence). CDR3 length equals 15 residues. In DNA form, the CDR3 reads TGTGCTAGCAGCCCAGGACAGGGGACTGGAAACACCATATATTTT. This translates into CASSPGQGTGNTIYF.

This clone was detected once. The rearrangement joins TRBV5-1 to TRBJ1-2, with 7 bases lining up with TRBD1. V shed 3 bases, J shed 0 bases, and the junction held 5 bases outside the gene matches. Germline values: CDR1 SGHRS, CDR2 YFSETQ. CDR3 length: 15 residues. CDR3 sequence reads: CASSWEDRTNYGYTF. Written as DNA, the CDR3 is TGCGCCAGCAGCTGGGAGGACAGGACTAACTATGGCTACACCTTC. The full variable domain, with the rest looked up from reference TRBV5-1 and TRBJ1-2, is KAGVTQTPRYLIKTRGQQVTLSCSPISGHRSVSWYQQTPGQGLQFLFEYFSETQRNKGNFPGRFSGRQFSNSRSEMNVSTLELGDSALYLCASSWEDRTNYGYTFGSGTRLTVV.

The chain recombines TRBV5-6 with TRBJ2-7; the D is unclear. This CDR3 has 12 residues. The ends were cut back, 0 bases at V and 7 bases at J, with 8 bases in the middle. Germline V CDR1 and CDR2: SGHDT, YYEEEE. In DNA, the CDR3 is TGTGCCAGCAGCTTGGGGCTAGGGGAGCAGTACTTC. Translated: CASSLGLGEQYF.

The J gene is TRBJ2-1, the V gene TRBV5-6; 7 bases line up with TRBD2. Germline V lookup: CDR1 SGHDT, CDR2 YYEEEE. The CDR3 loop spans 15 amino acids. V trimming: 4 bases; J trimming: 6 bases; junction bases outside the gene matches: 10. The CDR3 DNA reads TGTGCCAGCAGCCGACCTAGCGGCAGAGTCAATGAGCAGTTCTTC. It encodes CASSRPSGRVNEQFF.

The V and J genes are TRBV18 and TRBJ2-7; D may be TRBD2 (5 bases). This CDR3 contains 16 residues. The V end lost 0 bases, the J end lost 2 bases, and 14 bases lay between the germline ends. Germline lookup yields CDR1 KGHSH and CDR2 LQKENI. The CDR3 sequence: CASSPPGLRSAYEQYF. The CDR3 nucleotides read TGTGCCAGCTCACCACCTGGACTCCGATCGGCCTACGAGCAGTACTTC.

The chain has TRBV6-5 and TRBJ2-7, with D maybe TRBD1 (6 bases). Germline V gene data show CDR1 as MNHEY and CDR2 as SVGAGI. The V gene lost 0 bases and the J gene lost 1 base, with 13 bases spanning the gap. The CDR3 consists of 16 residues. The CDR3 region has the DNA TGTGCCAGCAGTTACTCGGGTACAGGGTTATCCTACGAGCAGTACTTC. Translation: CASSYSGTGLSYEQYF.

This clone was detected only once. The rearrangement joins TRBV6-5 to TRBJ1-4; no definite D call. This CDR3 comprises 14 residues. The germline V and J ends were trimmed by 0 bases and 4 bases, with 6 bases remaining between them. Germline V CDR1 and CDR2: MNHEY, SVGAGI. CDR3 sequence reads: CASSYSQSNEKLFF. The CDR3 region has the DNA TGTGCCAGCAGTTACTCCCAGAGTAATGAAAAACTGTTTTTT.

This clone was counted only a few times. The V call is TRBV6-4, the J call TRBJ2-3; D is perhaps TRBD1 (5 bases). CDR3 size: 13 residues. Per germline, CDR1 MRHNA and CDR2 SNTAGT. Trimming removed 6 bases at V and 2 bases at J, with 9 bases between. In nucleotides, the CDR3 is TGTGCCAGCAGCTTGGACAACACAGATACGCAGTATTTT. The encoded protein is CASSLDNTDTQYF.

The genes are TRBV6-1 and TRBJ2-5; a weak D match, TRBD2 (5 bases). Germline CDR1 MNHNS, CDR2 SASEGT. The V end was cut by 1 base, the J end by 1 base, with 10 bases between. The CDR3 extends over 15 amino acids. The CDR3: CASSEGGIGQETQYF. DNA for the CDR3: TGTGCCAGCAGTGAAGGAGGGATAGGCCAAGAGACCCAGTACTTC.

V usage is TRBV7-6 and J usage is TRBJ2-7; 11 bases are shared with TRBD2. Unmatched junction bases numbered 1, after V lost 5 bases and J lost 4 bases. The germline CDR1 and CDR2 sequences are SGHVS and FNYEAQ. CDR3 length: 13 residues. This CDR3 reads CASSRTSGYEQYF. The CDR3 nucleotides are TGTGCCAGCAGCAGGACTAGCGGGTACGAGCAGTACTTC.

The V and J genes are TRBV9 and TRBJ1-1; D perhaps matches TRBD1 (6 bases). V lost 0 bases and J lost 5, with 11 bases in between. Per germline, CDR1 SGDLS and CDR2 YYNGEE. This CDR3 is built from 14 residues. In DNA form, the CDR3 reads TGTGCCAGCAGCGTAGGTGGACAGAGTACTGAAGCTTTCTTT. Its translation is CASSVGGQSTEAFF. The entire variable domain, with the rest obtained from reference TRBV9 and TRBJ1-1, is as follows: DSGVTQTPKHLITATGQRVTLRCSPRSGDLSVYWYQQSLDQGLQFLIQYYNGEERAKGNILERFSAQQFPDLHSELNLSSLELGDSALYFCASSVGGQSTEAFFGQGTRLTVV.

The rearrangement joins TRBV5-8 to TRBJ2-4; 14 nucleotides line up with TRBD2. Germline CDR1 and CDR2: SGHTS and YDEGEE. CDR3 length equals 16 residues. J was trimmed by 9 bases and V by 4 bases; bases with no gene match: 9. CDR3 coding DNA: TGTGCCAGCAGCCCTGGGACTAGCGGGAGTCGGGGCATTCAGTACTTC. Residues: CASSPGTSGSRGIQYF.

The CDR3 coding sequence is TGTGCCAGCAGTGACCGGGAAATAGGAAAACTGTTTTTT. This encodes CASSDREIGKLFF. The V call is TRBV2, the J call TRBJ1-4; D unclear. Trimming shortened V by 3 bases and J by 10 bases, and 12 bases separated the two germline ends. CDR1 and CDR2 from the germline V gene are SNHLY and FYNNEI. The CDR3 length is 13 residues.

This clone was counted only a few times. The chain has TRBV5-4 and TRBJ1-6; 10 positions match TRBD1. From germline, CDR1 is SGHNT and CDR2 YYREEE (reference sequence). The CDR3 consists of 18 residues. V lost 3 bases to trimming and J lost 3 bases; unmatched junction nucleotides: 9. The CDR3 spells CASSSGGQGGFYNSPLHF. The CDR3 DNA sequence: TGTGCCAGCAGCTCTGGAGGACAGGGGGGATTCTATAATTCACCCCTCCACTTT. Together with reference TRBV5-4 and TRBJ1-6, the CDR3 gives the full variable domain: ETGVTQSPTHLIKTRGQQVTLRCSSQSGHNTVSWYQQALGQGPQFIFQYYREEENGRGNFPPRFSGLQFPNYSSELNVNALELDDSALYLCASSSGGQGGFYNSPLHFGNGTRLTVT.